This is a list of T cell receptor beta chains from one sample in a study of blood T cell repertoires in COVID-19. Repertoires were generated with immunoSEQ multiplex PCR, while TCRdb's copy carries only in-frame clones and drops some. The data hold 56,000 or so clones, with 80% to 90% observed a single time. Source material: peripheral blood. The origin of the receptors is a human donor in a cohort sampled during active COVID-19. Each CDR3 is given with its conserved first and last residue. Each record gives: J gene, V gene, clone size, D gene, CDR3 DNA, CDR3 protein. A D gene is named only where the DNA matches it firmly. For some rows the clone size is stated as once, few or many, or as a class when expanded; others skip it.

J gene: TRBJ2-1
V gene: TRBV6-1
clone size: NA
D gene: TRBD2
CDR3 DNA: TGTGCCAGCAGTGACGCCTGGACTAGCGGGTACAATGAGCAGTTCTTC
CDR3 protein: CASSDAWTSGYNEQFF

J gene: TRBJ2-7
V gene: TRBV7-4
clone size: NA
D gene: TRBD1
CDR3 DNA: TGTGCCAGCAGATCAACAGGGGGCGACGAGCAGTACTTC
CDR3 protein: CASRSTGGDEQYF

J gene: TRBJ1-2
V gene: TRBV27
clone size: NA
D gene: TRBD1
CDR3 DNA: TGTGCCAGCAGTTTAAACAGGGGGTTGTCAGGTGGCTACACCTTC
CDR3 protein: CASSLNRGLSGGYTF

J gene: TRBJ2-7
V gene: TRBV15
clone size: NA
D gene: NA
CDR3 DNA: TGTGCCACCAGCAGGGGCCGATCTCCCTCCTACGAGCAGTACTTC
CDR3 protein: CATSRGRSPSYEQYF

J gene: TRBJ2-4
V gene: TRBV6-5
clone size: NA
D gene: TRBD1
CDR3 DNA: TGTGCCAGCAGCGGGGACAGGGTACAGTACTTC
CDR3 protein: CASSGDRVQYF

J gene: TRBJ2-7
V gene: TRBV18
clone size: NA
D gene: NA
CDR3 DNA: TGTGCCAGCTCACCACCAAATAGCTACGAGCAGTACTTC
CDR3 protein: CASSPPNSYEQYF

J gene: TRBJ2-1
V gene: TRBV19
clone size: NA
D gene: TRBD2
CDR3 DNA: TGTGCCAGTAGTAGCGGGAGAGGGGCCTACAATGAGCAGTTCTTC
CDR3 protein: CASSSGRGAYNEQFF

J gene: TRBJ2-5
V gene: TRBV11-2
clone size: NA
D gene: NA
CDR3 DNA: TGTGCCAGCAGCCAAATTCGAGGGCCGCAGACCCAGTACTTC
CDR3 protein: CASSQIRGPQTQYF

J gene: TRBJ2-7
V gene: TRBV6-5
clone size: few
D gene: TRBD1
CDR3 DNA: TGTGCCAGCAGCCTGGACAGGGGAACCTACGAGCAGTACTTC
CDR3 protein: CASSLDRGTYEQYF

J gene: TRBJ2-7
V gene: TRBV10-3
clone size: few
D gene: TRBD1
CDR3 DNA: TGTGCCATCAGTGACCTGACAGCCCAGGGGGACGAGCAGTACTTC
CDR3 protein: CAISDLTAQGDEQYF

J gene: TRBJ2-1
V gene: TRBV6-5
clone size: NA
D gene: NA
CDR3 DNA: TGTGCCAGCATAATTGGAGCAGGGGTGAACAATGAGCAGTTCTTC
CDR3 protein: CASIIGAGVNNEQFF

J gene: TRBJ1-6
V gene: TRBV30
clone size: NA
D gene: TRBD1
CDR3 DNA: TGTGCCTGGAGTATTGGACAGGGGGCCAGATCACCCCTCCACTTT
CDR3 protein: CAWSIGQGARSPLHF

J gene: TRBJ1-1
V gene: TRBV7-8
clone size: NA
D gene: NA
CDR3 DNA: TGTGCCAGCAGCTTAGCCTCGGGGAACACTGAAGCTTTCTTT
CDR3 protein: CASSLASGNTEAFF

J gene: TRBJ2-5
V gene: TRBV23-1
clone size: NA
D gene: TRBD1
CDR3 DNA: TGCGCCAACCCAAGGGACAGGGGACACCAAGAGACCCAGTACTTC
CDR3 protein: CANPRDRGHQETQYF

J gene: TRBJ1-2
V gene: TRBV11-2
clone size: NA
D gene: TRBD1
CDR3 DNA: TGTGCCAGCAGCCCTGGACAGGGCCGCGTTTATCGCTACACCTTC
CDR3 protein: CASSPGQGRVYRYTF

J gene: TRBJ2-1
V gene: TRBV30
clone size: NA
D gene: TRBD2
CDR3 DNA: TGTGCCTGGAGTGCTGCGGGAGGCTTCAGATGGCAGTTCTTC
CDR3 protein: CAWSAAGGFRWQFF

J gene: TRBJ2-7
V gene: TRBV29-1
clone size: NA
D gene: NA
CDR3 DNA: TGCAGCGTTGGAGGGGGGGGAGGCGAGCAGTACTTC
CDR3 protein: CSVGGGGGEQYF

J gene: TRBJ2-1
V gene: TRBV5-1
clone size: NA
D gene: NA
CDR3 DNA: TGCGCCAGCAGCCCTGGCTCTTACAATGAGCAGTTCTTC
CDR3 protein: CASSPGSYNEQFF

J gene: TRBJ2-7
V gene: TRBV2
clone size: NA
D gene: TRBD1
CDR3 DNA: TGTGCCAGCAGTTTTACAGGGGGGAAGTCCTACGAGCAGTACTTC
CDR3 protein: CASSFTGGKSYEQYF

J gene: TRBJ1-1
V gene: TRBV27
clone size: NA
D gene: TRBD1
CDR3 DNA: TGTGCCAGCAGTGCCTCCAGGGGGCTCGACGCTGAAGCTTTCTTT
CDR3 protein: CASSASRGLDAEAFF

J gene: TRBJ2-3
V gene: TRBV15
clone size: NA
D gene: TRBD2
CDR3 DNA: TGTGCCACCTTTGCGGGAGGGCCGGCAGATACGCAGTATTTT
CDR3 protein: CATFAGGPADTQYF

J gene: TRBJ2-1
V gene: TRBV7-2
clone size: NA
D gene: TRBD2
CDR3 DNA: TGTGCCAGCAGCTTACTTGTAGCGGGAGCTAAGGAGCAGTTCTTC
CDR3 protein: CASSLLVAGAKEQFF

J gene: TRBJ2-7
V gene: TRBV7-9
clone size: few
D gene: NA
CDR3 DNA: TGTGCCATCATCCCCCCCACAGGCTCCTACGAGCAGTACTTC
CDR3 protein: CAIIPPTGSYEQYF

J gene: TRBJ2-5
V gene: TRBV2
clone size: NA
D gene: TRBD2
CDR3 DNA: TGTGCCAGCAGTGAAGGTAGCGGGGGGCCTCAAGAGACCCAGTACTTC
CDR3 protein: CASSEGSGGPQETQYF

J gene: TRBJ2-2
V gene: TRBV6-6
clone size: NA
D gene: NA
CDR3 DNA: TGTGCCAGCAGTCGATTTAGCGGTCCCGGGGAGCTGTTTTTT
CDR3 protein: CASSRFSGPGELFF

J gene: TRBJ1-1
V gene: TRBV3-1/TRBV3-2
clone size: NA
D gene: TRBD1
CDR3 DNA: TGTGCCAGCAGCCAAGGGGACAGGTACACTGAAGCTTTCTTT
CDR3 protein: CASSQGDRYTEAFF

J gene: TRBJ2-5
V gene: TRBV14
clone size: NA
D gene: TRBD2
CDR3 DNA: TGTGCCAGCAGCCTTCTTGGGACTAGCGGGGTAGAGACCCAGTACTTC
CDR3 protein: CASSLLGTSGVETQYF

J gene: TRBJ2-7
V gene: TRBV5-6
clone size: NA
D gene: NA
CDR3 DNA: TGTGCCAGCAGCTTCCCCCAGACGGGGTTGACGACCTACGAGCAGTACTTC
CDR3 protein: CASSFPQTGLTTYEQYF

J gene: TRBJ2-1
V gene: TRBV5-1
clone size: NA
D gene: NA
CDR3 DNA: TGCGCCAGCAGCTTGGTTCCGGGGAACTCCGGTGCCGAGCAGTTCTTC
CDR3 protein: CASSLVPGNSGAEQFF

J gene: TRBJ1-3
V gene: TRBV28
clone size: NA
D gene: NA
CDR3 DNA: TGTGCCAGCAGCCCTCCCCAGGGGTCGGCTGGAAACACCATATATTTT
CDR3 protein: CASSPPQGSAGNTIYF

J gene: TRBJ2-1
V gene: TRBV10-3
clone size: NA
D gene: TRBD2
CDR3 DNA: TGTGCCATCAGCCAACTAGCGGGAGCGTCGAGTGAGCAGTTCTTC
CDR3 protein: CAISQLAGASSEQFF

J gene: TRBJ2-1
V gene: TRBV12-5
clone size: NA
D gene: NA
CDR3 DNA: TGTGCTAGTGGTTTGGTACGGGTAGCGAGCAATGAGCAGTTCTTC
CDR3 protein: CASGLVRVASNEQFF

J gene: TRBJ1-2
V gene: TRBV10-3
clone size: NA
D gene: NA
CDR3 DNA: TGTGCCATCAGCGAGTGGGGCCAGAGTAACTATGGCTACACCTTC
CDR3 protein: CAISEWGQSNYGYTF

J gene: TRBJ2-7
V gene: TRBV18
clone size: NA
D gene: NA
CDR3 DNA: TGTGCCAGCTCGCCCCCACTCGGGGTTGACTACGAGCAGTACTTC
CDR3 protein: CASSPPLGVDYEQYF

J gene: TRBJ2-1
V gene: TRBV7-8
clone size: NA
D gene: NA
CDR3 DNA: TGTGCCAGCAGCTTAGGGAGCACCAGGGGTGAGCAGTTCTTC
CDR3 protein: CASSLGSTRGEQFF